Listed here are 13 T cell receptor beta chains from one sample, sequenced in a study of blood T cell repertoires in COVID-19. Data came from immunoSEQ multiplex PCR; TCRdb stores just in-frame clones and leaves some out. The sample has approximately 210,000 clones; roughly 88% are singletons. Sample: PBMCs or T cells enriched from blood (not recorded which). The source is a woman aged 45-60 years with acute COVID-19.

The chain uses TRBV2 and TRBJ1-5; D unclear. This CDR3 has 14 amino acids. The germline V gene has CDR1 SNHLY and CDR2 FYNNEI. With 4 bases removed from V and 3 bases from J, the gap between germline ends came to 10 bases. The CDR3 spells CASSAGPVNQPQHF. The CDR3 nucleotides read TGTGCCAGCAGTGCCGGTCCTGTCAATCAGCCCCAGCATTTT.

This rearrangement joins TRBV28 to TRBJ2-1; 7 bases fit TRBD2. CDR3 length: 13 residues. Germline-derived CDR1 and CDR2 are MDHEN and SYDVKM. The V gene end was trimmed by 5 bases and the J gene end by 6 bases; junction bases not matched to a gene: 4. The CDR3 reads CASSELAPNEQFF. DNA for the CDR3: TGTGCCAGCAGTGAACTAGCGCCCAATGAGCAGTTCTTC.

The chain links TRBV27 to TRBJ1-2; 8 bases line up with TRBD1. The V and J ends lost 2 bases and 7 bases, in that order; junction bases with no gene match: 6. Per the germline V gene, CDR1 is MNHEY and CDR2 is SMNVEV (reference sequence). This CDR3 has 14 residues. This CDR3 reads CASSLRQGIGGYTF. CDR3 nucleotides: TGTGCCAGCAGTTTAAGACAGGGGATAGGTGGCTACACCTTC.

The table lists this clone with many counts. This chain's CDR3 is CASTERGKGQPQHF. CDR3 in DNA: TGTGCCAGCACCGAGCGAGGGAAGGGTCAGCCCCAGCATTTT. V usage is TRBV7-2 and J usage is TRBJ1-5; no definite D call. V was trimmed by 7 bases and J by 6 bases, leaving 16 bases between them. Germline CDR1 SGHTA, CDR2 FQGNSA. CDR3 length: 14 residues.

The chain is built from TRBV5-6 and TRBJ1-1; D uncertain. The CDR3 contains 13 residues. In germline, CDR1 is SGHDT, CDR2 YYEEEE. Trimming left V 2 bases short and J 6 bases short, with 11 bases between. The CDR3 coding sequence is TGTGCCAGCAGCTTATCGGGGAGGGCTGAAGCTTTCTTT. It codes for CASSLSGRAEAFF. Full variable domain (remainder filled in from reference TRBV5-6 and TRBJ1-1): DAGVTQSPTHLIKTRGQQVTLRCSPKSGHDTVSWYQQALGQGPQFIFQYYEEEERQRGNFPDRFSGHQFPNYSSELNVNALLLGDSALYLCASSLSGRAEAFFGQGTRLTVV.

The chain carries TRBV30 and TRBJ2-1, with 8 bases matching TRBD1. This CDR3 is 13 amino acids long. Germline V CDR1 and CDR2: GTSNPN, SVGIG (reference sequence). J was trimmed by 0 bases and V by 5 bases; bases with no gene match: 0. The CDR3 nucleotides are TGTGCCTGGGGACAGGGCTCCTACAATGAGCAGTTCTTC. The encoded protein is CAWGQGSYNEQFF.

This chain uses TRBV7-2 with TRBJ2-7, with 8 bases identical to TRBD2. Losses at the gene ends were 3 bases for V and 0 bases for J; bases not matched to a gene: 7. Germline loops: CDR1 SGHTA, CDR2 FQGNSA. The CDR3 runs to 16 residues. The CDR3 loop reads CASSLSLADSSYEQYF. The DNA of the CDR3 is TGTGCCAGCAGCTTGTCACTAGCGGACAGCTCCTACGAGCAGTACTTC.

This CDR3 reads CASSLTGRGSYEQYF. The CDR3 DNA is TGTGCCAGCAGCCTGACAGGGCGAGGCTCCTACGAGCAGTACTTC. J is TRBJ2-7 and V is TRBV5-4; 7 nucleotides match TRBD1. V shed 4 bases and J 0 bases; nucleotides not matched to a gene: 7. The germline V gene has CDR1 SGHNT and CDR2 YYREEE (reference sequence). The CDR3 covers 15 residues.

This clone was counted between two and nine times. The chain links TRBV5-6 to TRBJ2-2, with 7 bases lining up with TRBD1. The CDR3 loop spans 16 amino acids. The J segment lost 0 bases and the V segment lost 1 base, leaving 3 bases of the junction unmatched. Germline assignment: CDR1 SGHDT and CDR2 YYEEEE. The CDR3 here is CASSLTGDPNTGELFF. In nucleotides, the CDR3 is TGTGCCAGCAGCTTGACAGGGGACCCGAACACCGGGGAGCTGTTTTTT.

The chain is built from TRBV3-1 (or the pseudogene TRBV3-2) and TRBJ1-6; tentatively, D is TRBD1 (6 bases). The CDR3 has 15 residues. CDR1 LGHDT and CDR2 YNNKEL come from the germline V gene (reference sequence). V lost 0 bases and J 4 bases, leaving 7 bases between the germline ends. In DNA, the CDR3 is TGTGCCAGCAGCCAAGATGGACAGTATAATTCACCCCTCCACTTT. It specifies CASSQDGQYNSPLHF.

Of note for this clone: At the DNA level, this CDR3 is encoded by other sequences in the same sample as well. V and J are TRBV28 and TRBJ1-2; the D gene is possibly TRBD1 (6 bases). The length of the CDR3 is 13 residues. The germline CDR1 and CDR2 sequences are MDHEN and SYDVKM. Trimming took 6 bases from V and 2 from J, leaving 10 bases between them. CDR3 protein: CASRPRGNYGYTF. The CDR3 region has the DNA TGTGCCAGCAGACCGAGGGGGAACTATGGCTACACCTTC.

The chain links TRBV5-4 to TRBJ2-5, with 7 nucleotides matching TRBD2. V dropped 0 bases and J dropped 0; count of bases not matched to a gene: 5. Germline loops: CDR1 SGHNT, CDR2 YYREEE (reference sequence). This CDR3 spans 16 amino acids. Here the CDR3 reads CASSLGSGTNQETQYF. The CDR3 DNA reads as TGTGCCAGCAGCTTGGGGTCCGGGACTAACCAAGAGACCCAGTACTTC.

This clone was seen a handful of times. This chain links TRBV9 with TRBJ2-2; TRBD1 matches at 10 bases. CDR1 is SGDLS and CDR2 is YYNGEE in the germline V gene. Losses at the gene ends were 4 bases for V and 3 bases for J; bases not matched to a gene: 3. The CDR3 contains 15 residues. The CDR3 reads CASSRQGAYTGELFF. CDR3 nucleotides: TGTGCCAGCAGCCGACAGGGGGCCTACACCGGGGAGCTGTTTTTT. The entire variable domain, with the rest obtained from reference TRBV9 and TRBJ2-2, is as follows: DSGVTQTPKHLITATGQRVTLRCSPRSGDLSVYWYQQSLDQGLQFLIQYYNGEERAKGNILERFSAQQFPDLHSELNLSSLELGDSALYFCASSRQGAYTGELFFGEGSRLTVL.